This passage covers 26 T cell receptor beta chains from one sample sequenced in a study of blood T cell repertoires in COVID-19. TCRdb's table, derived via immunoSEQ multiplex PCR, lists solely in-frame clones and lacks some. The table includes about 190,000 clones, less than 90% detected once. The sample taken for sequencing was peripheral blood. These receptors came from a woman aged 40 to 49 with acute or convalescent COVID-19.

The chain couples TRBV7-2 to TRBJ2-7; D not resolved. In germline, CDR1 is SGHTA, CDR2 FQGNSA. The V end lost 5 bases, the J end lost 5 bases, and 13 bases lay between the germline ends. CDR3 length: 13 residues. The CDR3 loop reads CASSLRSTHEQYF. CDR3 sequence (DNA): TGTGCCAGCAGCCTCAGAAGTACCCACGAGCAGTACTTC.

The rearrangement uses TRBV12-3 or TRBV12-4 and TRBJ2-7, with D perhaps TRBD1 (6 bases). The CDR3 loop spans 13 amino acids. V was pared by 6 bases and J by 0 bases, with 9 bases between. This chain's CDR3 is CASRLQGSYEQYF. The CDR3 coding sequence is TGTGCCAGCAGACTACAGGGCTCCTACGAGCAGTACTTC.

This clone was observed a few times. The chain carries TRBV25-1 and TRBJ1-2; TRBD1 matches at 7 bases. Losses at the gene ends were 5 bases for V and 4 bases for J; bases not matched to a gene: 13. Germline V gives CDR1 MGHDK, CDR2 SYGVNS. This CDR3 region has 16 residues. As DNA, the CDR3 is TGTGCCAGCAGTCCACTCCATGGGACAGATTCCTATGGCTACACCTTC. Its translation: CASSPLHGTDSYGYTF.

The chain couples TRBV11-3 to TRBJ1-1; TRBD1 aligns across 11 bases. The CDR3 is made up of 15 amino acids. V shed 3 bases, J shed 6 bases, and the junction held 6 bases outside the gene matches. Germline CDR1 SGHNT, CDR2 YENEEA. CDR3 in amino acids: CASSFEGQGASEAFF. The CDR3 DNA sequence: TGTGCCAGCAGCTTCGAAGGACAGGGGGCCTCTGAAGCTTTCTTT.

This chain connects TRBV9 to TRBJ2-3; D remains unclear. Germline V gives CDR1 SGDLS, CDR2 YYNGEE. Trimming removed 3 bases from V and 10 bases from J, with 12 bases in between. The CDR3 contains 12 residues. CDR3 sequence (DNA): TGTGCCAGCAGCGGAACTGGTGTTGCGCAGTATTTT. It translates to CASSGTGVAQYF.

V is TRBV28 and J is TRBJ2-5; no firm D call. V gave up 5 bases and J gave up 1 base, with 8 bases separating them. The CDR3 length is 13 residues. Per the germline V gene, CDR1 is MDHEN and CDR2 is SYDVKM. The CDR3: CASSPSFQETQYF. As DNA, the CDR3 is TGTGCCAGCAGTCCCTCCTTCCAAGAGACCCAGTACTTC.

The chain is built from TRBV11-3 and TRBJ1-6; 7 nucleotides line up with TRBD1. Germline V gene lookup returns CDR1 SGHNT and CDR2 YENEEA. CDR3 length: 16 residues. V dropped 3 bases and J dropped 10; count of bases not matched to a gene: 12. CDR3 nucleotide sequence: TGTGCCAGCAGCTTCCCCACGACAGGGAAACGATCACCCCTCCACTTT. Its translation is CASSFPTTGKRSPLHF.

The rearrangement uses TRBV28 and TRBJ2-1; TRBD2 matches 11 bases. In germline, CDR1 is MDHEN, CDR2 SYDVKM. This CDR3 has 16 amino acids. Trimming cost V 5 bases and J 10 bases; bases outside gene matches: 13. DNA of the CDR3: TGTGCCAGCAGTCCCGAACCACTAGCGGGGGAGAAAGAGCAGTTCTTC. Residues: CASSPEPLAGEKEQFF. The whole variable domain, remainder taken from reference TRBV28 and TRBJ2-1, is DVKVTQSSRYLVKRTGEKVFLECVQDMDHENMFWYRQDPGLGLRLIYFSYDVKMKEKGDIPEGYSVSREKKERFSLILESASTNQTSMYLCASSPEPLAGEKEQFFGPGTRLTVL.

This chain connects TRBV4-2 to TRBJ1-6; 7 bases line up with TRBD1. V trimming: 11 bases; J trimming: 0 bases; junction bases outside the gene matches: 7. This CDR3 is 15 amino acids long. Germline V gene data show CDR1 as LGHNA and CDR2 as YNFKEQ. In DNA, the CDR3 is TGTGCCTCTATGACAGGGAGCTCCTATAATTCACCCCTCCACTTT. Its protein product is CASMTGSSYNSPLHF.

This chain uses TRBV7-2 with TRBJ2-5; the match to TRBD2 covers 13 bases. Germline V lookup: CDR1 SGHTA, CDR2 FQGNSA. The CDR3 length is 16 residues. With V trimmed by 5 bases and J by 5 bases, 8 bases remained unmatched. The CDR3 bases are TGTGCCAGCAGCCCGTGGGGACTAGCGGGGCGGGAGACCCAGTACTTC. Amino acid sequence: CASSPWGLAGRETQYF.

For the CDR3, the DNA is TGTGCCTGGAGCACTGGAAACACCATATATTTT. It yields the protein CAWSTGNTIYF. The chain carries TRBV30 and TRBJ1-3; D remains unclear. The CDR3 has 11 amino acids. Trimming pared 3 bases from V and 2 bases from J, leaving 2 bases between. Germline-derived CDR1 and CDR2 are GTSNPN and SVGIG (reference sequence).

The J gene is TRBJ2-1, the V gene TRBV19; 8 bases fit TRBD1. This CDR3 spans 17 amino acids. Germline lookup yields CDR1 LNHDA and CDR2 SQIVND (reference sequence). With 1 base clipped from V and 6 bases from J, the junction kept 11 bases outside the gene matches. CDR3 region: CASSIVLGQGYGNEQFF. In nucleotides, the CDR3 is TGTGCCAGTAGTATAGTGTTAGGACAGGGCTATGGCAATGAGCAGTTCTTC. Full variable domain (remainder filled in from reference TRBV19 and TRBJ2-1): DGGITQSPKYLFRKEGQNVTLSCEQNLNHDAMYWYRQDPGQGLRLIYYSQIVNDFQKGDIAEGYSVSREKKESFPLTVTSAQKNPTAFYLCASSIVLGQGYGNEQFFGPGTRLTVL.

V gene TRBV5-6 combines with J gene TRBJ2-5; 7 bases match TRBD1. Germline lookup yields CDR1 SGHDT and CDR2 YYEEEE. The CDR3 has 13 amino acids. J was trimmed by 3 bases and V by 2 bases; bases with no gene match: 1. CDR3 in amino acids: CASSLGQEETQYF. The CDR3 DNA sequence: TGTGCCAGCAGCTTAGGACAGGAAGAGACCCAGTACTTC.

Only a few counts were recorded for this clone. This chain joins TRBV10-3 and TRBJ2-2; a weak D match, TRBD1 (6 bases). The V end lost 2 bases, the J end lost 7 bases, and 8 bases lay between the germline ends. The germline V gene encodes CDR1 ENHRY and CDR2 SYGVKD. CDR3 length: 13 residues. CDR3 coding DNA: TGTGCCATCAGTGAGGGACAGCTCGGGGAGCTGTTTTTT. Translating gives CAISEGQLGELFF.

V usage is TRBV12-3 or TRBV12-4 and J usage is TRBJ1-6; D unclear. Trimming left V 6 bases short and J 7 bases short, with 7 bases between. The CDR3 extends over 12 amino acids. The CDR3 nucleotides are TGTGCCAGCAGGAGGGCAAATTCACCCCTCCACTTT. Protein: CASRRANSPLHF.

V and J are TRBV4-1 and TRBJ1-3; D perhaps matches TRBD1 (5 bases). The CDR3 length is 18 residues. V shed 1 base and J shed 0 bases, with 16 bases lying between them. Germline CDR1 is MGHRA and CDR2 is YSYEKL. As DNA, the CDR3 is TGCGCCAGCAGCCAAGTGGATATGGGGCTTAGCTCTGGAAACACCATATATTTT. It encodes CASSQVDMGLSSGNTIYF.

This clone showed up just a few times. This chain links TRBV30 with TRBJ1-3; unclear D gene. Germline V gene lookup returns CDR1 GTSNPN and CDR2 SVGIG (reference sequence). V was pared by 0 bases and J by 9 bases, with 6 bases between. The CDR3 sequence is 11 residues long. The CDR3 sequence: CAWSVQSTIYF. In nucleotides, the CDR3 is TGTGCCTGGAGTGTACAGAGCACCATATATTTT.

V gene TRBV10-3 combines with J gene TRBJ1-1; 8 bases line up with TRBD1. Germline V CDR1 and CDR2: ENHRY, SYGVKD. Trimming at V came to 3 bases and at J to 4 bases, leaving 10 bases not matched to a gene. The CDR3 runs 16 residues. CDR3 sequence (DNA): TGTGCCATCAGTGATTACACGGACAGGGCTGCCACTGAAGCTTTCTTT. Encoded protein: CAISDYTDRAATEAFF.

CDR3 sequence reads: CSPADTEAFF. CDR3 nucleotides: TGCAGTCCAGCGGACACTGAAGCTTTCTTT. The V and J genes are TRBV20-1 and TRBJ1-1; no firm D call. The CDR3 runs to 10 residues. The germline V gene encodes CDR1 DFQATT and CDR2 SNEGSKA (reference sequence). Trimming removed 8 bases at V and 3 bases at J, with 7 bases between.

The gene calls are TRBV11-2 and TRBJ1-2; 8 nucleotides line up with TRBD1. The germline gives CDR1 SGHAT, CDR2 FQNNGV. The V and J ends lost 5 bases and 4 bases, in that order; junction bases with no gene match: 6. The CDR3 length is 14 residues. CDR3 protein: CASSDRDRIYGYTF. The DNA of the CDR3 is TGTGCCAGCAGCGACCGGGACAGGATCTATGGCTACACCTTC.

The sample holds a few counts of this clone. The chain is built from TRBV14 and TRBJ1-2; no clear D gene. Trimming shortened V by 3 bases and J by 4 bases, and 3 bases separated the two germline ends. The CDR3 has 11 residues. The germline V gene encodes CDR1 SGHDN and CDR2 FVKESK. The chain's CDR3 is CASSHFYGYTF. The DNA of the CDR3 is TGTGCCAGCAGCCACTTCTATGGCTACACCTTC. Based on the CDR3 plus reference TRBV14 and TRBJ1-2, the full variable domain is EAGVTQFPSHSVIEKGQTVTLRCDPISGHDNLYWYRRVMGKEIKFLLHFVKESKQDESGMPNNRFLAERTGGTYSTLKVQPAELEDSGVYFCASSHFYGYTFGSGTRLTVV.

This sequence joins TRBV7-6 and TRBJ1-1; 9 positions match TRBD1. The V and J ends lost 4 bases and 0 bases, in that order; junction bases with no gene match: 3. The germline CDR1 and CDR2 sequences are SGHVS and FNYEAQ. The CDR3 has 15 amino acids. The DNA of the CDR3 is TGTGCCAGCAGCTGGACAGGGGCGATGAACACTGAAGCTTTCTTT. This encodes CASSWTGAMNTEAFF. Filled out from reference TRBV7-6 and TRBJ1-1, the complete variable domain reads GAGVSQSPRYKVTKRGQDVALRCDPISGHVSLYWYRQALGQGPEFLTYFNYEAQQDKSGLPNDRFSAERPEGSISTLTIQRTEQRDSAMYRCASSWTGAMNTEAFFGQGTRLTVV.

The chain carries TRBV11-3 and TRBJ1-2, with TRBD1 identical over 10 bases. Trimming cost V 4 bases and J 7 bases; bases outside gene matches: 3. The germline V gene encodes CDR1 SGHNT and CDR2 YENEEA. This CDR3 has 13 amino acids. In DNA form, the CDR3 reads TGTGCCAGCAGCTCGACAGGGGGCTTTGGCTACACCTTC. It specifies CASSSTGGFGYTF.

In nucleotides, the CDR3 is TGTGCCAGCAGTGAAGGGCAATTCGCCTCCTACGAGCAGTACTTC. This encodes CASSEGQFASYEQYF. The chain combines TRBV6-1 with TRBJ2-7; D call uncertain. The CDR3 totals 15 residues. In germline, CDR1 is MNHNS, CDR2 SASEGT. Trimming stripped 1 base from V and 0 bases from J, with 10 bases between.

The CDR3 spells CASSPGGPSTDTQYF. CDR3 bases: TGTGCCAGCAGCCCGGGGGGGCCTAGCACAGATACGCAGTATTTT. This chain links TRBV7-2 with TRBJ2-3; TRBD2 matches 8 bases. Trimming took 5 bases from V and 0 from J; bases not matched to a gene: 4. This CDR3 is built from 15 residues. Germline CDR1 and CDR2: SGHTA and FQGNSA.

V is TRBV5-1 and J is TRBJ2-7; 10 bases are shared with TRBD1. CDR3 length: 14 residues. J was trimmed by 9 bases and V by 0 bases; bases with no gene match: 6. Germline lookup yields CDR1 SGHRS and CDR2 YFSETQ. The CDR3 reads CASSLGDRGYAQYF. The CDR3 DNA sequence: TGCGCCAGCAGCTTGGGGGACAGGGGATATGCGCAGTACTTC.